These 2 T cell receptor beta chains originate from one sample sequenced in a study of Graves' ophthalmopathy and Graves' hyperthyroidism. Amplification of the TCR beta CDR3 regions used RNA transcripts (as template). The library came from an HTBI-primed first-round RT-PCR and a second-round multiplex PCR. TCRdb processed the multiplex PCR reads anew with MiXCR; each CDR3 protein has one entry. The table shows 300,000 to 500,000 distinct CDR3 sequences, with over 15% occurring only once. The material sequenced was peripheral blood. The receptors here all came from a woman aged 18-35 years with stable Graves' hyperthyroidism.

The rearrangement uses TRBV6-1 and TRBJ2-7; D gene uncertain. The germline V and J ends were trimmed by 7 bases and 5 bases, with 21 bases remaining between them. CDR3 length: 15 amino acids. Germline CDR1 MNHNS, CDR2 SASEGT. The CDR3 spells CASTMVWSPRDEQYF. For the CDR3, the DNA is TGTGCCAGCACCATGGTCTGGTCCCCTCGGGACGAGCAGTACTTC.

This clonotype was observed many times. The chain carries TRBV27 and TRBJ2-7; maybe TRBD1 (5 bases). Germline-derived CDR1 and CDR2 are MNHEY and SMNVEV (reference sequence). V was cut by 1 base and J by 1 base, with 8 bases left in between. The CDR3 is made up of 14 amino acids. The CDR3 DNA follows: TGTGCCAGCAGTTTATTTAGACAGTCCTACGAGCAGTACTTC. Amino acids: CASSLFRQSYEQYF.